Listed below are T cell receptor beta chains from one sample, sequenced in a study of blood T cell repertoires in COVID-19. Some clones are missing from TCRdb's copy, which holds only in-frame ones; the method was immunoSEQ multiplex PCR. The sample includes roughly 100,000 clones, roughly four fifths of them seen just once. The sequencing sample was made of peripheral blood. All receptors derive from a woman aged 60-75 years with acute or convalescent COVID-19. The CDR3 runs from the conserved cysteine through the conserved F or W. Each record gives: clone size, D gene, V gene, J gene, CDR3 DNA, CDR3 protein. D genes are given only for firm matches. Expanded clones are given a class, and other clones once, few, many or no size at all.

NA	NA	TRBV15	TRBJ1-2	TGTGCCACCAGCAGAGACAGGGATGGCTACACCTTC	CATSRDRDGYTF
NA	TRBD1	TRBV28	TRBJ2-2	TGTGCCAGCAGTCAAGGGACAGGGGAGAACACCGGGGAGCTGTTTTTT	CASSQGTGENTGELFF
NA	NA	TRBV28	TRBJ1-5	TGTGCCAGCAGTTCCCCTGGTCAGAGCAATCAGCCCCAGCATTTT	CASSSPGQSNQPQHF
NA	TRBD2	TRBV3-1/TRBV3-2	TRBJ2-1	TGTGCCAGCAGCCAGATGACTAGCGGCTACAATGAGCAGTTCTTC	CASSQMTSGYNEQFF
few	TRBD1	TRBV18	TRBJ1-2	TGTGCCAGCTCACCACCGTCACAGGGGGCTATACCTAACTATGGCTACACCTTC	CASSPPSQGAIPNYGYTF
NA	TRBD1	TRBV6-1	TRBJ1-2	TGTGCCAGCAGTGAAGAGGTAGTTGGGACAGGGGACGGCTACACCTTC	CASSEEVVGTGDGYTF
NA	TRBD2	TRBV11-2	TRBJ2-7	TGTGCCAGCAGCTTGGGACTAGCGGGGTCTGAGCAGTACTTC	CASSLGLAGSEQYF
NA	TRBD2	TRBV19	TRBJ2-7	TGTGCCAGTAGTTTTGGACTAGCGGGAGGGCCGGTTAGCGAGCAGTACTTC	CASSFGLAGGPVSEQYF
NA	NA	TRBV11-3	TRBJ2-1	TGTGCCAGCACCAAGGGTCCAAAGTCAGGGCTCGATGAGCAGTTCTTC	CASTKGPKSGLDEQFF
NA	TRBD1	TRBV28	TRBJ1-3	TGTGCCAGCAGTTTTGACGGGACAGGGGGCAACACCATATATTTT	CASSFDGTGGNTIYF
NA	TRBD2	TRBV5-1	TRBJ2-2	TGCGCCAGCAGCTTCCTAGCGGGGGGTCCCGAGAACGGGGAGCTGTTTTTT	CASSFLAGGPENGELFF
NA	NA	TRBV12-5	TRBJ1-1	TGTGCTAGTGGTTTGGGATTCGGGGAGAACACTGAAGCTTTCTTT	CASGLGFGENTEAFF
once	NA	TRBV6-5	TRBJ1-5	TGTGCCAGCAGTTTCGAGGAAATTGGCAATCAGCCCCAGCATTTT	CASSFEEIGNQPQHF
NA	NA	TRBV21-1	TRBJ2-3	TGTGCCTCTAGCCGGAAGACCACAGATACGCAGTATTTT	CASSRKTTDTQYF
NA	TRBD1	TRBV6-5	TRBJ2-1	TGTGCCAGCAGTTCCTCCGGGACAGGGGGCGTCGTGCAGTTCTTC	CASSSSGTGGVVQFF
NA	NA	TRBV6-5	TRBJ1-4	TGTGCCAGCAGCCAACATGACAGAAATGAAAAACTGTTTTTT	CASSQHDRNEKLFF
once	NA	TRBV19	TRBJ1-5	TGTGCCAGTAGTATCGCCCATGGGGGGGCGAGCAATCAGCCCCAGCATTTT	CASSIAHGGASNQPQHF
NA	TRBD1	TRBV12-3/TRBV12-4	TRBJ1-1	TGTGCCAGCAGTTTTCGACAGGGGTTTGAAGCTTTCTTT	CASSFRQGFEAFF
NA	NA	TRBV12-5	TRBJ2-7	TGTGCTAGTGGTTTGGTAGCGACCTACGAGCAGTACTTC	CASGLVATYEQYF
few	NA	TRBV4-2	TRBJ2-2	TGTGCCAGCAGCGCCGGCGGTAGCCTTAGGGGCACCGGGGAGCTGTTTTTT	CASSAGGSLRGTGELFF
NA	NA	TRBV6-5	TRBJ2-7	TGTGCCAGCAGTTATCAGGAGGGTTCCTACGAGCAGTACTTC	CASSYQEGSYEQYF
once	TRBD2	TRBV10-1	TRBJ2-1	TGCGCCAGCAGTGCCGCTAGCGGGTTTTACAATGAGCAGTTCTTC	CASSAASGFYNEQFF
NA	NA	TRBV7-9	TRBJ1-6	TGTGCCAGCAGCCCCGTGGCAGGTTCACCCCTCCACTTT	CASSPVAGSPLHF
NA	TRBD1	TRBV24-1	TRBJ1-2	TGTGCCACCAGTGACCCTGCGGGACAGACCTCAAACTATGGCTACACCTTC	CATSDPAGQTSNYGYTF
NA	TRBD2	TRBV2	TRBJ2-1	TGTGCCAGCAACGTACCGGGACTAGTGAATGAGCAGTTCTTC	CASNVPGLVNEQFF
NA	TRBD2	TRBV9	TRBJ2-3	TGTGCCAGCAGCGTAGCTGGGTTAGCGGGCGCAGATACGCAGTATTTT	CASSVAGLAGADTQYF
NA	NA	TRBV29-1	TRBJ1-2	TGCAGCACAACACTACAGGGAAACTATGGCTACACCTTC	CSTTLQGNYGYTF
many	NA	TRBV28	TRBJ1-1	TGTGCCAGCAGTCTAATCAGGGTAGGGGGCACTGAAGCTTTCTTT	CASSLIRVGGTEAFF
NA	NA	TRBV5-4	TRBJ1-6	TGTGCCAGCAGCCAGGGTCAGGGGTTTAATTCACCCCTCCACTTT	CASSQGQGFNSPLHF
NA	NA	TRBV6-5	TRBJ1-1	TGTGCCAGCAGCCCGTTACAGGGTCACACTGAAGCTTTCTTT	CASSPLQGHTEAFF
NA	TRBD2	TRBV28	TRBJ2-3	TGTGCCAGCAGCCTTCCGCGGGAGGGCCGCCACGGTACGCAGTATTTT	CASSLPREGRHGTQYF
NA	NA	TRBV7-2	TRBJ1-2	TGTGCCAGCAGTCCTCAAGGGGTCTACGGCTACACCTTC	CASSPQGVYGYTF
NA	NA	TRBV11-2	TRBJ2-7	TGTGCCAGCAGCTTATTGGTTGGTAGGGGTTACGAGCAGTACTTC	CASSLLVGRGYEQYF
NA	NA	TRBV15	TRBJ2-7	TGTGCCACCAGCTCCAACCGCGGGGGCAGGTACGAGCAGTACTTC	CATSSNRGGRYEQYF
NA	NA	TRBV5-8	TRBJ2-1	TGTGCCAGCAGCTTGGGTCGGGAATCTTACAATGAGCAGTTCTTC	CASSLGRESYNEQFF
NA	NA	TRBV4-2	TRBJ2-1	TGTGCCAGCAGCTCTGGGGGTAGCGGAGTCAAGGACAATGAGCAGTTCTTC	CASSSGGSGVKDNEQFF